This is a list of T cell receptor beta chains from one sample in a study of blood T cells in healthy people across ages. TCRdb re-called the 5' RACE reads through MiXCR, storing one row per CDR3 protein. Of 1.5 million to 1.9 million distinct CDR3 sequences listed, approximately 43% are singletons. The sequenced sample consisted of blood. These receptors came from a young woman in good health. The CDR3 runs from the conserved cysteine through the conserved F or W. D genes are given only for firm matches. Clone size is stated in some rows and not others, as once, few, many or a class when expanded.

V	J	D	size	DNA	CDR3
TRBV7-2	TRBJ2-7	NA	few	TGTGCCAGCAGCCGGGACACGCAGATCTACGAGCAGTACTTC	CASSRDTQIYEQYF
TRBV20-1	TRBJ2-5	NA	NA	TGCAGTGCCACCGAGGACAGACACGACGAAGAGACCCAGTACTTC	CSATEDRHDEETQYF
TRBV29-1	TRBJ2-3	NA	NA	TGCAGCGGCGGTCCTAGACTTTCAGATACGCAGTATTTT	CSGGPRLSDTQYF
TRBV6-5	TRBJ2-1	NA	many	TGTGCCAGCAGTCCCTTTGCGGAGCAGTTCTTC	CASSPFAEQFF
TRBV9	TRBJ2-7	TRBD2	NA	TGTGCCAGCAGCGTAACCCCCTCCCTAGCGGGGGCTTACAATGAGCAGTACTTC	CASSVTPSLAGAYNEQYF
TRBV7-2	TRBJ2-3	NA	many	TGTGCCAGCAGCCCCTCCGGCCGTCTGGGTACGCAGTATTTT	CASSPSGRLGTQYF
TRBV20-1	TRBJ1-1	NA	NA	TGCAGTGCTAGAGAAAGGACTGTCCCCGCTTTCTTT	CSARERTVPAFF
TRBV7-2	TRBJ2-1	NA	NA	TGTGCCAGCAGCCCGTCGGGTACGAACAATGAGCAGTTCTTC	CASSPSGTNNEQFF
TRBV2	TRBJ2-7	TRBD2	few	TGTGCCAGCAGTGACACTAGAGCGGGAGGAACCTACGAGCAGTACTTC	CASSDTRAGGTYEQYF
TRBV27	TRBJ2-3	TRBD2	few	TGTGCCAGCAGTGCCGGACTAGCGGGACTCCAATTTAGCACAGATACGCAGTATTTT	CASSAGLAGLQFSTDTQYF
TRBV27	TRBJ1-6	NA	NA	TGTGCCAGCAGTAAAAGGACAGCGCGTTATAATTCACCCCTCCACTTT	CASSKRTARYNSPLHF
TRBV7-9	TRBJ2-1	NA	many	TGTGCCAGCAGCTTAGCGGCCGGGAATGAGCAGTTCTTC	CASSLAAGNEQFF
TRBV20-1	TRBJ2-7	TRBD1	few	TGCAGTGCTAGACAGACAGGGTGCGAGCAGTACTTC	CSARQTGCEQYF
TRBV20-1	TRBJ1-6	NA	NA	TGCAGTGCTAGAGATAGCAGAAATAATTCACCCCTCCACTTT	CSARDSRNNSPLHF
TRBV15	TRBJ1-4	NA	NA	TGTGCCACCAGCAGAACCAGGGATGAAAAACTGTTTTTT	CATSRTRDEKLFF
TRBV6-1	TRBJ2-7	NA	few	TGTGCCAGCAGCGCTTACGCCTACGAGCAGTACTTC	CASSAYAYEQYF
TRBV12-1	TRBJ2-7	NA	few	TGTGCCAGCAGCATCTCTAGCGGGACCTGTGATGGGGATGAGCAGTACTTC	CASSISSGTCDGDEQYF
TRBV7-6	TRBJ1-5	TRBD1	NA	TGTGCCAGCAGCGAACGACAGGGTAGGGATCAGCCCCAGCATTTT	CASSERQGRDQPQHF
TRBV13	TRBJ2-7	NA	NA	TGTGCCAGCAGCGAATCTCCGGGGCGCGAGCAGTACTTC	CASSESPGREQYF
TRBV7-2	TRBJ1-4	NA	NA	TGTGCCAGCAGTCCCCAGGTTGGCAGACGAGAAAAACTGTTTTTT	CASSPQVGRREKLFF
TRBV7-9	TRBJ1-1	TRBD1	once	TGTGCCAGCAGCCCGAACAGGGGGCGTACCGCTGAAGCTTTCTTT	CASSPNRGRTAEAFF
TRBV4-3	TRBJ1-2	TRBD1	NA	TGCGCCAGCAGCCAAGAGACAGGGGGATTTGGCTACACCTTC	CASSQETGGFGYTF
TRBV30	TRBJ1-6	TRBD1	NA	TGTGCCTGGAGTCAGGGGGCGCGTTCACCCCTCCACTTT	CAWSQGARSPLHF
TRBV7-2	TRBJ2-5	NA	few	TGTGCCAGCAGCTGGGGACGGAGAGGGGAGACCCAGTACTTC	CASSWGRRGETQYF
TRBV12-3/TRBV12-4	TRBJ2-3	NA	NA	TGTGCCAGCAGTTTGAAGCTAGCCCTTACGCAGTATTTT	CASSLKLALTQYF
TRBV27	TRBJ1-5	NA	once	TGTGCCAGCTCCCTGTGGAGTCGAAGCAATCAGCCCCAGCATTTT	CASSLWSRSNQPQHF
TRBV20-1	TRBJ2-5	TRBD2	NA	TGCAGTGCTGTGACTAGCGGGAGGGCCGGAGGGATAGAGACCCAGTACTTC	CSAVTSGRAGGIETQYF
TRBV29-1	TRBJ2-2	NA	NA	TGCAGCTCCTATGTTGGGAGAACCGGGGAGCTGTTTTTT	CSSYVGRTGELFF
TRBV27	TRBJ2-7	NA	NA	TGTGCCAGCAGTTTATCGGATCCAGCGCACTACGAGCAGTACTTC	CASSLSDPAHYEQYF
TRBV6-5	TRBJ2-7	TRBD2	NA	TGTGCCAGCAGCCCAAGGGCGACTAGCAAATCCTACGAGCAGTACTTC	CASSPRATSKSYEQYF
TRBV7-8	TRBJ1-4	NA	NA	TGTGCCAGCAGCCTCCCGAGGGCGGGTGAAAAACTGTTTTTT	CASSLPRAGEKLFF
TRBV6-5	TRBJ2-1	TRBD1	many	TGTGCCAGCAGTCCGGACAGGGGACTCTACAATGAGCAGTTCTTC	CASSPDRGLYNEQFF
TRBV27	TRBJ2-7	NA	NA	TGTGCCAGCAGTTTGTCTTTAGGCTCTAGCTCCTACAATGAGCAGTACTTC	CASSLSLGSSSYNEQYF
TRBV5-4	TRBJ2-3	NA	NA	TGTGCCAGCAGCAGCCGGCAGGGCGTCACAGATACGCAGTATTTT	CASSSRQGVTDTQYF
TRBV9	TRBJ2-3	TRBD2	few	TGTGCCAGCAGCGTAAACGGGAGGGGGGCAGATACGCAGTATTTT	CASSVNGRGADTQYF
TRBV5-1	TRBJ1-4	NA	NA	TGCGCCAGCAGCTTGGTGGGGCAGGATGAAAAACTGTTTTTT	CASSLVGQDEKLFF
TRBV20-1	TRBJ1-2	NA	few	TGCAGTGCTAGAGATGGCCCTTTCTATGGCTACACCTTC	CSARDGPFYGYTF
TRBV18	TRBJ1-3	NA	NA	TGTGCCAGCTCACCGGCGGGGATGACCTCTGGAAACACCATATATTTT	CASSPAGMTSGNTIYF
TRBV27	TRBJ2-1	NA	few	TGTGCCAGCAGTTCCCTAGCGAAAGGGGTCAATGAGCAGTTCTTC	CASSSLAKGVNEQFF
TRBV2	TRBJ1-6	NA	few	TGTGCCAGCAAAAAGTCCTATAATTCACCCCTCCACTTT	CASKKSYNSPLHF
TRBV11-2	TRBJ2-2	TRBD2	NA	TGTGCCAGCAGCTTTTGGACTAGCGGGGGTGAACGGGCCGGGGAGCTGTTTTTT	CASSFWTSGGERAGELFF
TRBV4-3	TRBJ1-2	TRBD1	few	TGCGCCAGCAGCCAAGATCAGGGGGACACTGGAAACACCTTC	CASSQDQGDTGNTF
TRBV12-3/TRBV12-4	TRBJ2-3	TRBD1	few	TGTGCCAGCAGTTGGTACAGGGGAGCAGATACGCAGTATTTT	CASSWYRGADTQYF
TRBV7-9	TRBJ1-2	NA	NA	TGTGCCAGCAGAAAAAGTAGCGACAGCCGAACCCTCCATGGCTACACCTTC	CASRKSSDSRTLHGYTF
TRBV29-1	TRBJ2-3	NA	few	TGCAGCGGACTCGGGAATACGCAGTATTTT	CSGLGNTQYF